The text below deals with one T cell receptor (beta chain). Its antigen is still unknown. The data originate from a study of cytomegalovirus exposure and HLA in healthy donors. For the study at large: Assignment to the Caucasian-associated ancestry cluster applied to approximately 79% of the approximately 360 genotyped donors. Findings and limits, study-wide: Prior analysis indicated that the majority of TCR beta V segments exhibited productivity approximately 90% or approximately 30% of the time. Apparent HLA restriction characterized most CMV-associated TCR beta chains in a later analysis.

PCR amplification relied on 60 Vbeta primers (plus 13 Jbeta primers). Clones were read by immunoSEQ multiplex PCR, and TCRdb kept only the in-frame ones, dropping some. The sample records about 140,000 clones, roughly 74% being singletons. The material sequenced was PBMCs. The source is a man aged 35 to 55 in good health and CMV-seronegative.

DNA for the CDR3: TGTGCCAGCAGGCCCGCGGGCGGGGGGGCCTTCAATGAGCAGTTCTTC. Protein product: CASRPAGGGAFNEQFF. The chain joins TRBV2 to TRBJ2-1, with 9 bases identical to TRBD2. This CDR3 comprises 16 residues. In germline, CDR1 is SNHLY, CDR2 FYNNEI. Trimming at V came to 6 bases and at J to 6 bases, leaving 12 bases not matched to a gene.